These 14 T cell receptor beta chains originate from one sample sequenced in a study of T cells after yellow fever vaccination (dated by TCRdb to between 2017 and 2020). The treatment or condition label on this specimen signifies: live attenuated yellow fever vaccine strain. Libraries were constructed by 5' RACE. Instrument on record: Illumina NovaSeq 6000. The public sequencing data were trimmed at Q25 with fastp and processed into clonotypes with MiXCR by TCRdb, which kept only in-frame beta chains. Every CDR3 protein is listed once, alongside the most common genes and DNA of its rows. The table for this sample lists around 120,000 distinct CDR3 sequences; around 15% of them were counted only once. The ten top clones hold more than 40% of the sample. The specimen was CD8+ T cells sorted from PBMCs, collected 5 days after the yellow fever booster vaccination. The receptors derive from a man aged 18 to 29 who received the YFV17D yellow fever vaccine.

The V call is TRBV5-1, the J call TRBJ1-1; possibly TRBD1 for D (6 bases). There are 12 residues in the CDR3. Germline CDR1 and CDR2: SGHRS and YFSETQ. The V end lost 5 bases, the J end lost 11 bases, and 16 bases lay between the germline ends. The chain's CDR3 is CASRIGGEGAFF. The DNA for the CDR3 is TGCGCCAGCAGGATTGGGGGCGAGGGGGCTTTCTTT.

A few counts support this clonotype. The chain links TRBV20-1 to TRBJ2-3, with D possibly matching TRBD2 (6 bases). The CDR3 spans 13 residues. Per germline, CDR1 DFQATT and CDR2 SNEGSKA (reference sequence). The V gene lost 2 bases and the J gene lost 4 bases, with 10 bases spanning the gap. In DNA, the CDR3 is TGCAGTGCTAGACGTGGGGAGGCAGATACGCAGTATTTT. Its translation is CSARRGEADTQYF.

In this sample, this clonotype turned up a few times. The chain is built from TRBV6-2 or TRBV6-3 and TRBJ2-5; no reliable D call. The CDR3 totals 13 residues. Germline loops: CDR1 MNHEY, CDR2 SVGEGT. Trimming cost V 2 bases and J 7 bases, with 11 bases left between them. The CDR3 sequence is CASSYTVGATQYF. The CDR3 DNA follows: TGTGCCAGCAGTTACACGGTTGGTGCGACCCAGTACTTC.

The CDR3 spells CASSFAGDITDTQYF. The DNA for the CDR3 is TGTGCCAGCAGCTTTGCGGGGGACATCACAGATACGCAGTATTTT. This chain links TRBV7-2 with TRBJ2-3; perhaps TRBD2 as D (7 bases). CDR1 is SGHTA, CDR2 FQGNSA, per germline. The V end was cut by 3 bases, the J end by 2 bases, with 12 bases between. CDR3 length: 15 amino acids.

This clonotype was recorded a few times. The chain uses TRBV29-1 and TRBJ2-7; tentatively, D is TRBD1 (6 bases). Trimming stripped 7 bases from V and 2 bases from J, with 27 bases between. Per the germline V gene, CDR1 is SQVTM and CDR2 is ANQGSEA. This CDR3 is built from 17 residues. The CDR3 loop reads CSDTIGPRGYTPYEQYV. The CDR3 nucleotides read TGCAGCGATACCATCGGACCCAGGGGATACACACCCTACGAGCAGTACGTC.

The table lists this clonotype with a few counts. This rearrangement joins TRBV9 to TRBJ2-3; D is possibly TRBD1 (6 bases). The V end lost 0 bases, the J end lost 6 bases, and 20 bases lay between the germline ends. Germline V gene sequence: CDR1 SGDLS, CDR2 YYNGEE. This CDR3 spans 17 amino acids. CDR3: CASSVVGGTTLRDTQYF. CDR3 DNA sequence: TGTGCCAGCAGCGTAGTAGGGGGAACAACCCTACGCGATACGCAGTATTTT.

V gene TRBV27 combines with J gene TRBJ2-1, with TRBD1 as a possible D gene (5 bases). V lost 7 bases and J 7 bases, leaving 17 bases between the germline ends. The CDR3 consists of 14 residues. From germline, CDR1 is MNHEY and CDR2 SMNVEV (reference sequence). CDR3 protein: CASTPATPGNEQFF. CDR3 sequence (DNA): TGTGCCAGCACCCCCGCTACCCCAGGGAATGAGCAGTTCTTC.

The gene calls are TRBV20-1 and TRBJ2-7; D is possibly TRBD1 or TRBD2 (5 bases each). This CDR3 region has 14 residues. The V gene lost 4 bases and the J gene lost 0 bases, with 13 bases spanning the gap. Germline CDR1 DFQATT, CDR2 SNEGSKA (reference sequence). The CDR3 protein is CSAITRDLSYEQYF. CDR3 coding DNA: TGCAGTGCTATTACACGGGACCTCTCCTACGAGCAGTACTTC.

Comments on this clonotype: One end of the junction varies from germline; a read error may be responsible. This rearrangement joins TRBV7-9 to TRBJ2-7; 7 bases map to TRBD1. CDR3 length equals 15 residues. Germline V gene data show CDR1 as SEHNR and CDR2 as FQNEAQ (reference sequence). The CDR3 spells CASSLDRDFSYEQYF. CDR3 nucleotides: TGTGCCAGCAGTTTAGACAGGGATTTTTCCTACGAGCAGTACTTC.

This clonotype has more than one count but fewer than ten. The genes are TRBV11-2 and TRBJ1-1, with D possibly being TRBD1 (5 bases). CDR3 length: 14 residues. Germline assignment: CDR1 SGHAT and CDR2 FQNNGV. Trimming stripped 2 bases from V and 4 bases from J, with 11 bases between. CDR3 protein: CASSLFRGGTEAFF. The CDR3 nucleotides read TGTGCCAGCAGCTTATTCCGGGGGGGCACTGAAGCTTTCTTT.

V usage is TRBV24-1 and J usage is TRBJ2-1; 10 bases line up with TRBD1. The CDR3 is made up of 13 amino acids. The V and J ends lost 7 bases and 7 bases, in that order; junction bases with no gene match: 3. Germline lookup yields CDR1 KGHDR and CDR2 SFDVKD. In DNA form, the CDR3 reads TGTGCCACCAGCGGGACAGGGGCGAATGAGCAGTTCTTC. This codes for CATSGTGANEQFF.

This rearrangement joins TRBV2 to TRBJ2-3; 7 bases align to TRBD1. The CDR3 runs to 19 residues. Germline CDR1 reads SNHLY; CDR2 reads FYNNEI. V shed 6 bases, J shed 2 bases, and the junction held 20 bases outside the gene matches. The chain's CDR3 is CASRPDRFTGTAYTDTQYF. The CDR3 DNA is TGTGCCAGCAGGCCAGACCGATTTACCGGGACAGCCTACACAGATACGCAGTATTTT.

The V gene is TRBV27, the J gene TRBJ2-7; D may be TRBD1 (5 bases). CDR1 is MNHEY and CDR2 is SMNVEV in the germline V gene (reference sequence). The CDR3 has 13 amino acids. V lost 5 bases and J lost 3, with 11 bases in between. Written as DNA, the CDR3 is TGTGCCAGCAGTCCCAGGGTGAACTACGAGCAGTACTTC. This encodes CASSPRVNYEQYF.

The chain has TRBV13 and TRBJ2-3, with 7 positions matching TRBD2. The CDR3 loop spans 16 amino acids. Trimming took 0 bases from V and 1 from J; bases not matched to a gene: 4. Germline V lookup: CDR1 PRHDT, CDR2 FYEKMQ (reference sequence). The CDR3 loop reads CASSLGLSGGTDTQYF. The CDR3, as DNA: TGTGCCAGCAGCTTAGGCCTCAGCGGGGGCACAGATACGCAGTATTTT.